This TCR beta chain was found in a study of shared clonotypes between healthy human individuals. Measured with immunoSEQ multiplex PCR; TCRdb has only the in-frame clones, and not every one. The sample includes 2,100,000 or so clones, nearly 97% of them seen just once. Every donor, a Caucasian adult, lived in Nashville, Tennessee. Concerning this clone: Its cognate antigen is unknown.

Overall study results and limits: A handful of donors had roughly 5% of their naive CD4 clonotypes in common.

The clonotype originates from a young man in good health. The sequenced sample was naive CD4+ T cells sorted from blood. The subset was: CD45RA+ positively selected.

CDR3 bases: TGTGCCAGCAGTGCGCTTAAGGAGCGGGGCATCTACGAGCAGTACTTC. This sequence encodes CASSALKERGIYEQYF. This chain links TRBV6-1 with TRBJ2-7; 7 bases map to TRBD2. The CDR3 extends over 16 amino acids. V shed 4 bases, J shed 3 bases, and the junction held 12 bases outside the gene matches. Germline V gene lookup returns CDR1 MNHNS and CDR2 SASEGT.